A single sample gave rise to the 29 T cell receptor beta chains below, sequenced in a study of post-analysis software for immune sequencing data (dated by TCRdb to between 2015 and 2017). Libraries were built with PCR. Sequencer: Illumina HiSeq 2500. Unique molecular identifiers were incorporated into TCR beta cDNA libraries to reduce PCR and sequencing biases. TCRdb reanalyzed the raw reads on its own, using fastp at Q25 for trimming and MiXCR for clone calling, and kept in-frame beta chains. Rows are unified per CDR3 protein, each entry keeping the most common DNA and genes. The sample yields 250,000 to 300,000 distinct CDR3 sequences; 35% to 40% were counted once. The ten top clones hold more than 4% of the sample. No antigens are known for them. General findings and caveats noted by the study authors: Four to six TRBV segments, including TRBV5-6, TRBV5-1 and TRBV20-1, were significantly more frequent in patients than controls.

The sequencing sample was made of blood. Source of these receptors: a girl between 5 and 17 years old with multiple sclerosis.

The rearrangement links TRBV5-1 to TRBJ2-1; TRBD2 matches 13 bases. CDR1 is SGHRS, CDR2 YFSETQ, per germline. The CDR3 loop spans 18 amino acids. V shed 4 bases and J 2 bases; nucleotides not matched to a gene: 9. This CDR3 is CASSMRTSGRSAYNEQFF. CDR3 nucleotides: TGCGCCAGCAGCATGCGGACTAGCGGGAGATCTGCCTACAATGAGCAGTTCTTC.

In this sample, this clonotype turned up many times. The chain has TRBV10-3 and TRBJ2-1, with 12 bases fitting TRBD1. J gave up 6 bases and V 6 bases, and 3 bases lay outside the gene matches. Germline V gene sequence: CDR1 ENHRY, CDR2 SYGVKD. The CDR3 has 14 amino acids. CDR3 sequence (DNA): TGTGCCATCAGGGGACAGGGGGCGGCCAATGAGCAGTTCTTC. Protein sequence: CAIRGQGAANEQFF.

The sample holds a few counts of this clonotype. This chain joins TRBV28 and TRBJ2-7; D is perhaps TRBD1 (7 bases). Trimming left V 5 bases short and J 3 bases short, with 11 bases between. CDR3 length equals 13 residues. Germline V gene sequence: CDR1 MDHEN, CDR2 SYDVKM. The CDR3 spells CASSRRDSYEQYF. The CDR3 DNA reads as TGTGCCAGCAGTCGGCGGGACAGCTACGAGCAGTACTTC.

The chain joins TRBV7-2 to TRBJ2-1, with no clear D. Trimming removed 7 bases at V and 2 bases at J, with 21 bases between. CDR1 is SGHTA, CDR2 FQGNSA, per germline. The CDR3 is 17 amino acids. Here the CDR3 reads CASNVAWIAITYNEQFF. In nucleotides, the CDR3 is TGTGCCAGCAACGTTGCTTGGATCGCCATAACCTACAATGAGCAGTTCTTC.

This rearrangement joins TRBV4-3 to TRBJ2-7; D might be TRBD2 (6 bases). The J call may be in error: the DNA end matches TRBJ2-5 better. Germline V gene lookup returns CDR1 LGHNA and CDR2 YSLEER. The CDR3 consists of 11 residues. CDR3 protein: CAKQGGETQYF. CDR3 coding DNA: TGCGCCAAGCAGGGAGGAGAGACCCAGTACTTC.

A few counts support this clonotype. One end of the junction is discordant with germline, which a read error may explain. The CDR3 sequence is CSARDSLRVGYDYTF. Here the CDR3 DNA reads TGCAGTGCTAGAGATTCCCTTCGGGTTGGCTATGACTACACCTTC. V usage is TRBV20-1 and J usage is TRBJ1-2; D uncertain. The CDR3 length is 15 residues. Germline assignment: CDR1 DFQATT and CDR2 SNEGSKA (reference sequence).

This clonotype occurred a few times. The chain has TRBV7-8 and TRBJ1-2; possibly TRBD1 for D (5 bases). The germline CDR1 and CDR2 sequences are SGHVS and FQNEAQ. The CDR3 is made up of 15 amino acids. Trimming shortened V by 0 bases and J by 4 bases, and 12 bases separated the two germline ends. In DNA form, the CDR3 reads TGTGCCAGCAGCTTAGCTGGGGCGGGTATCTATGGCTACACCTTC. This gives the protein CASSLAGAGIYGYTF. The entire variable domain, with the rest obtained from reference TRBV7-8 and TRBJ1-2, is as follows: GAGVSQSPRYKVAKRGQDVALRCDPISGHVSLFWYQQALGQGPEFLTYFQNEAQLDKSGLPSDRFFAERPEGSVSTLKIQRTQQEDSAVYLCASSLAGAGIYGYTFGSGTRLTVV.

This clonotype was counted ten times or more. The chain combines TRBV7-9 with TRBJ2-3; 11 nucleotides match TRBD2. V gave up 7 bases and J gave up 2 bases; unmatched junction bases: 11. This CDR3 has 17 amino acids. Per germline, CDR1 SEHNR and CDR2 FQNEAQ (reference sequence). The CDR3: CASNGRIAGGSTDTQYF. The CDR3 DNA is TGTGCCAGCAATGGTCGGATAGCGGGAGGGTCCACAGATACGCAGTATTTT.

This chain uses TRBV7-9 with TRBJ1-5; no definite D call. Germline V gives CDR1 SEHNR, CDR2 FQNEAQ (reference sequence). This CDR3 is built from 14 residues. Trimming pared 2 bases from V and 3 bases from J, leaving 8 bases between. CDR3: CASSLPGPNQPQHF. For the CDR3, the DNA is TGTGCCAGCAGCTTACCTGGGCCCAATCAGCCCCAGCATTTT.

This clonotype has a handful of counts. Possible read error: a much larger clone is one base away. This rearrangement joins TRBV5-1 to TRBJ2-1; 11 nucleotides align to TRBD2. This CDR3 contains 16 residues. V shed 4 bases, J shed 5 bases, and the junction held 8 bases outside the gene matches. Germline values: CDR1 SGHRS, CDR2 YFSETQ. The DNA of the CDR3 is TGCGCCAGCAGCCCAGGAGGGACTAGCGGCGACAATGAGCAGTTCTTC. It is translated as CASSPGGTSGDNEQFF.

At least ten counts were recorded for this clonotype. J is TRBJ2-5 and V is TRBV15; D call uncertain. Germline loops: CDR1 LNHNV, CDR2 YYDKDF (reference sequence). Trimming took off 1 base at V and 4 bases at J, with 10 bases between the two ends. The CDR3 consists of 14 residues. CDR3 sequence (DNA): TGTGCCACCAGCAGAGGGGCGGAGCGAGAGACCCAGTACTTC. Its protein product is CATSRGAERETQYF.

This clonotype was counted at least ten times. The gene calls are TRBV29-1 and TRBJ2-1; possibly TRBD1 or TRBD2 for D (5 bases each). Germline V gene lookup returns CDR1 SQVTM and CDR2 ANQGSEA. This CDR3 comprises 14 residues. V shed 4 bases and J shed 4 bases, with 14 bases lying between them. The CDR3 coding sequence is TGCAGCGTTGCAGAGTCCGGGACGTACAATGAGCAGTTCTTC. Its translation: CSVAESGTYNEQFF.

This clonotype occurred many times. This chain connects TRBV6-1 to TRBJ2-3, with 8 bases lining up with TRBD1. Per the germline V gene, CDR1 is MNHNS and CDR2 is SASEGT. The trim removed 7 bases at V and 1 base at J, leaving 10 bases unmatched. CDR3 length: 16 residues. Written as DNA, the CDR3 is TGTGCCAGCACGTCCGGGGCGGGACAGGGCACAGATACGCAGTATTTT. This sequence encodes CASTSGAGQGTDTQYF.

This clonotype was seen only a few times. The chain is built from TRBV6-1 and TRBJ1-5; the D is unclear. Per the germline V gene, CDR1 is MNHNS and CDR2 is SASEGT. The germline V and J ends were trimmed by 6 bases and 4 bases, with 7 bases remaining between them. The CDR3 loop spans 12 amino acids. The CDR3 reads CASRSQNQPQHF. The DNA of the CDR3 is TGTGCCAGCAGGTCCCAAAATCAGCCCCAGCATTTT.

A word on this clonotype: A much larger clone differs from this one at a single base, so this may be a read error. This sequence joins TRBV4-1 and TRBJ2-2, with 11 bases fitting TRBD2. The CDR3 consists of 17 residues. Per the germline V gene, CDR1 is MGHRA and CDR2 is YSYEKL. The chain's CDR3 is CASSHPGTSGGTGERFF. In DNA form, the CDR3 reads TGCGCCAGCAGCCACCCCGGGACTAGCGGAGGCACCGGGGAGCGGTTTTTT.

This clonotype showed up many times. V gene TRBV6-1 combines with J gene TRBJ1-2; TRBD1 agrees at 9 bases. CDR1 and CDR2 (germline): MNHNS, SASEGT. J was trimmed by 4 bases and V by 6 bases; bases with no gene match: 15. The CDR3 has 17 amino acids. Here the CDR3 reads CASSPGTGTKLSYGYTF. DNA of the CDR3: TGTGCCAGCAGCCCTGGGACAGGGACGAAACTGAGCTATGGCTACACCTTC.

Comment on this clonotype: This may come from a read error, since a much larger clone is one base off. V gene TRBV9 combines with J gene TRBJ1-6; unclear D gene. The CDR3 covers 14 residues. Trimming cost V 3 bases and J 10 bases, with 14 bases left between them. The germline CDR1 and CDR2 sequences are SGDLS and YYNGEE. The CDR3 DNA follows: TGTGCCAGCAGCGGAGCTCTGTCGACCTCACCCCTCCACTTT. It translates to CASSGALSTSPLHF.

With respect to this clonotype: A much larger clone is a single base away; this may be a read error. The rearrangement joins TRBV12-3 or TRBV12-4 to TRBJ2-5, with 9 positions matching TRBD1. J lost 7 bases, V lost 6 bases, and 6 bases had no gene match. The CDR3 totals 13 residues. CDR3 sequence (DNA): TGTGCCAGCAGACAGGGGGCGCGAGCGACCCAGTACTTC. This sequence encodes CASRQGARATQYF.

This chain connects TRBV12-3 or TRBV12-4 to TRBJ2-7; 7 bases are shared with TRBD2. Losses at the gene ends were 8 bases for V and 3 bases for J; bases not matched to a gene: 7. The CDR3 has 13 amino acids. CDR3: CASSRSGIYEQYF. The CDR3, as DNA: TGTGCCAGCTCCAGGAGCGGGATCTACGAGCAGTACTTC.

This clonotype has a handful of counts. The J gene is TRBJ1-1, the V gene TRBV6-1, with 10 bases identical to TRBD1. The germline gives CDR1 MNHNS, CDR2 SASEGT. The CDR3 length is 13 residues. The V gene end was trimmed by 11 bases and the J gene end by 6 bases; junction bases not matched to a gene: 9. For the CDR3, the DNA is TGTGCCCCCAGAGGGACAGGGGTATCTGAAGCTTTCTTT. Translated, it gives CAPRGTGVSEAFF.

The V and J genes are TRBV15 and TRBJ2-5, with 7 nucleotides matching TRBD2. Germline V gene sequence: CDR1 LNHNV, CDR2 YYDKDF (reference sequence). The J segment lost 1 base and the V segment lost 3 bases, leaving 8 bases of the junction unmatched. The CDR3 has 16 amino acids. CDR3 sequence reads: CATSRGRGSGQETQYF. The DNA of the CDR3 is TGTGCCACCAGCAGGGGGAGGGGTAGCGGCCAAGAGACCCAGTACTTC.

This clonotype was recorded at least ten times. The chain couples TRBV20-1 to TRBJ1-2; 7 bases line up with TRBD1. Losses at the gene ends were 6 bases for V and 4 bases for J; bases not matched to a gene: 14. The germline gives CDR1 DFQATT, CDR2 SNEGSKA (reference sequence). CDR3 length: 15 amino acids. In DNA form, the CDR3 reads TGCAGTGCCATTAGGACAGGAGCGCAGGGCTATGGCTACACCTTC. Translated: CSAIRTGAQGYGYTF.

This sequence joins TRBV20-1 and TRBJ2-7; 14 nucleotides agree with TRBD2. This CDR3 comprises 17 residues. Germline CDR1 reads DFQATT; CDR2 reads SNEGSKA (reference sequence). V shed 3 bases, J shed 1 base, and the junction held 8 bases outside the gene matches. Written as DNA, the CDR3 is TGCAGTGCTAGTCCCGGGACTAGCGGGAGTTGGTCCTACGAGCAGTACTTC. Residues: CSASPGTSGSWSYEQYF.

This clonotype was recorded at least ten times. This chain uses TRBV6-5 with TRBJ2-6, with 8 bases identical to TRBD1. The ends lost 6 bases at V and 12 bases at J; junction bases unmatched: 7. Germline V gene data show CDR1 as MNHEY and CDR2 as SVGAGI. The CDR3 sequence is 13 residues long. This CDR3 reads CASRRTGTSVLTF. The CDR3 DNA reads TGTGCCAGCAGGCGGACAGGGACCAGCGTCCTGACTTTC.

The gene calls are TRBV9 and TRBJ2-3, with D hard to call. V was trimmed by 1 base and J by 0 bases, leaving 3 bases between them. This CDR3 spans 13 amino acids. Germline V lookup: CDR1 SGDLS, CDR2 YYNGEE. CDR3 nucleotide sequence: TGTGCCAGCAGCGTAATGAGCACAGATACGCAGTATTTT. Encoded protein: CASSVMSTDTQYF. The variable domain in full, with the rest retrieved from reference TRBV9 and TRBJ2-3, is DSGVTQTPKHLITATGQRVTLRCSPRSGDLSVYWYQQSLDQGLQFLIQYYNGEERAKGNILERFSAQQFPDLHSELNLSSLELGDSALYFCASSVMSTDTQYFGPGTRLTVL.

Comment on this clonotype: One junction end does not reproduce the germline sequence, and a read error may be involved. The chain is built from TRBV7-2 and TRBJ2-5, with 12 bases that match TRBD2. The CDR3 is 16 amino acids. Germline CDR1 and CDR2: SGHTA and FQGNSA. The CDR3 reads CASSPRLAGEQEAQYF. The DNA of the CDR3 is TGTGCCAGCAGCCCCCGACTAGCGGGGGAGCAAGAGGCCCAGTACTTC. The full variable domain, completed using reference TRBV7-2 and TRBJ2-5, is GAGVSQSPSNKVTEKGKDVELRCDPISGHTALYWYRQSLGQGLEFLIYFQGNSAPDKSGLPSDRFSAERTGGSVSTLTIQRTQQEDSAVYLCASSPRLAGEQEAQYFGPGTRLLVL.

The table lists this clonotype with many counts. The chain joins TRBV6-1 to TRBJ1-2, with D maybe TRBD1 (6 bases). Trimming pared 6 bases from V and 0 bases from J, leaving 20 bases between. Germline CDR1 and CDR2: MNHNS and SASEGT. CDR3 size: 17 residues. CDR3 in DNA: TGTGCCAGCAGACCGGTGGGGGGGGGCTTGGCTAACTATGGCTACACCTTC. It encodes CASRPVGGGLANYGYTF.

Comment on this clonotype: A read error is possible here, since a much larger clone lies one base away. The chain is built from TRBV5-1 and TRBJ2-1; 14 nucleotides agree with TRBD2. Germline V CDR1 and CDR2: SGHRS, YFSETQ. This CDR3 spans 16 amino acids. V lost 2 bases to trimming and J lost 9 bases; unmatched junction nucleotides: 7. The CDR3 nucleotides are TGCGCCAGCAGCTTAGAAGGGACTAGCGGGGGTTCTGAGCAGTTCTTC. It codes for CASSLEGTSGGSEQFF.

This clonotype was recorded a few times. The genes are TRBV18 and TRBJ1-1; weak D call: TRBD1 (6 bases). Trimming shortened V by 5 bases and J by 6 bases, and 13 bases separated the two germline ends. Germline V lookup: CDR1 KGHSH, CDR2 LQKENI. The CDR3 is 13 residues long. The CDR3 spells CASSTRGMAEAFF. The CDR3 DNA reads as TGTGCCAGCTCAACAAGGGGGATGGCTGAAGCTTTCTTT.